The 9 T cell receptor beta chains below were found in one sample sequenced in a study of OX40 agonist ivuxolimab in advanced cancers. The protocol was immunoSEQ multiplex PCR, while the TCRdb copy is restricted to in-frame clones and leaves out a portion. The sample carries some 60,000 clones, around 90% recorded once. Sequencing used CD4+ or CD8+ T cells sorted from blood, obtained in a trial of the OX40 agonist ivuxolimab. These receptors were obtained from an adult with an advanced solid tumor such as melanoma, head and neck, liver or kidney cancer.

The rearrangement links TRBV5-4 to TRBJ2-1; D not certain. The CDR3 spans 15 residues. CDR1 is SGHNT, CDR2 YYREEE, per germline (reference sequence). Trimming stripped 1 base from V and 9 bases from J, with 17 bases between. The CDR3 sequence: CASSLPGSALAEQFF. The CDR3, as DNA: TGTGCCAGCAGCTTGCCGGGTTCAGCGTTGGCTGAGCAGTTCTTC.

The V and J genes are TRBV10-1 and TRBJ2-1, with 14 positions matching TRBD2. Germline CDR1 reads WNHNN; CDR2 reads SYGVQD (reference sequence). V lost 4 bases to trimming and J lost 8 bases; unmatched junction nucleotides: 4. The CDR3 contains 15 residues. The CDR3 reads CASSAGLAGGDEQFF. CDR3 bases: TGCGCCAGCAGTGCCGGACTAGCGGGAGGCGATGAGCAGTTCTTC.

To note about this clone: Other DNA sequences from this sample encode an identical CDR3 as well. V and J are TRBV5-1 and TRBJ2-3; D gene uncertain. V was pared by 0 bases and J by 1 base, with 3 bases between. In germline, CDR1 is SGHRS, CDR2 YFSETQ. CDR3 length: 13 amino acids. The DNA for the CDR3 is TGCGCCAGCAGCTTGGGGGGCACAGATACGCAGTATTTT. Encoded protein: CASSLGGTDTQYF.

V gene TRBV4-3 combines with J gene TRBJ2-1; 14 nucleotides agree with TRBD2. The ends lost 1 base at V and 7 bases at J; junction bases unmatched: 3. The length of the CDR3 is 16 residues. Germline assignment: CDR1 LGHNA and CDR2 YSLEER. This CDR3 is CASSQGLAGGPNEQFF. In nucleotides, the CDR3 is TGCGCCAGCAGCCAAGGACTAGCGGGAGGGCCAAATGAGCAGTTCTTC.

The V and J genes are TRBV11-1 and TRBJ1-1, with D possibly matching TRBD1 (5 bases). V was pared by 2 bases and J by 0 bases, with 10 bases between. Germline CDR1 is SGHAT and CDR2 is FQDESV (reference sequence). The CDR3 extends over 15 amino acids. CDR3 loop: CASSLRKGLNTEAFF. The CDR3 DNA reads TGTGCCAGCAGCTTACGAAAGGGGTTGAACACTGAAGCTTTCTTT.

This chain connects TRBV5-1 to TRBJ1-1; perhaps TRBD1 as D (5 bases). Between the trimmed V and J ends, which lost 5 bases and 0 bases, there was a span of 8 bases. Germline CDR1 is SGHRS and CDR2 is YFSETQ. The CDR3 totals 13 residues. DNA for the CDR3: TGCGCCAGCAGAGCGACAGTGAACACTGAAGCTTTCTTT. It encodes CASRATVNTEAFF.

A single count supports this clone. The chain carries TRBV6-6 and TRBJ1-5, with unresolved D. This CDR3 contains 11 residues. Germline V gene data show CDR1 as MNHNY and CDR2 as SVGAGI (reference sequence). The ends were cut back, 4 bases at V and 4 bases at J, with 2 bases in the middle. CDR3 DNA sequence: TGTGCCAGCAGTTTAAATCAGCCCCAGCATTTT. This sequence encodes CASSLNQPQHF.

V usage is TRBV7-9 and J usage is TRBJ2-3; D is possibly TRBD1 or TRBD2 (5 bases each). Germline lookup yields CDR1 SEHNR and CDR2 FQNEAQ (reference sequence). The CDR3 contains 14 residues. The ends were cut back, 5 bases at V and 6 bases at J, with 15 bases in the middle. DNA for the CDR3: TGTGCCAGCAGCCGGGACCAAGCGCGGGATACGCAGTATTTT. Its protein product is CASSRDQARDTQYF.

The chain combines TRBV19 with TRBJ2-1; D perhaps matches TRBD2 (6 bases). This CDR3 region has 16 residues. V lost 5 bases and J 0 bases, leaving 14 bases between the germline ends. Germline lookup yields CDR1 LNHDA and CDR2 SQIVND (reference sequence). CDR3 DNA sequence: TGTGCCAGTAGTGCCCCGGGACTTAGCTCCTACAATGAGCAGTTCTTC. This gives the protein CASSAPGLSSYNEQFF.